This T cell receptor beta chain stems from a study of vaccination and CD4 T cells after COVID-19. Study as a whole: Two Hispanic individuals were among six male and four female convalescent patients. Vaccinees got either two BNT162b2 doses or two mRNA-1273 doses. Study-level results: The authors studied relatively few convalescent patients and analyzed no early post-infection timepoints.

Scientists ran DNA taken from cultured CD4+ T cells through the Oncomine TCR Beta short-read assay for sequencing. One entry per CDR3 protein results from TCRdb running MiXCR on the PCR reads. The sample lists 8,000 to 10,000 distinct CDR3 sequences, roughly 34% seen once, with more than 15% in the top ten. This clonotype has a handful of counts. What it binds is unknown. Treatment given: approximately 9-day PBMC culture with coronavirus spike peptide pools or control peptides (ViraFEST assay). Wells contained 1.8 million or so PBMCs each, and these were cultured with about 10 IU/ml IL-2 and about 9 ug/ml peptide pools. Germline assignment: CDR1 MNHEY and CDR2 SMNVEV (reference sequence). V lost 4 bases, J lost 4 bases, and 13 bases lay in between. The CDR3 contains 14 residues.

This chain joins TRBV27 and TRBJ1-1; D is perhaps TRBD1 (5 bases). The receptor was derived from a human donor who had recovered from COVID-19. What was sequenced was CD4+ T cells from blood, cultured in vitro. The CDR3 loop is CASSSPRAGTEAFF. CDR3 bases: TGTGCCAGCAGTTCCCCCAGGGCGGGCACTGAAGCTTTCTTT.